The next 19 T cell receptor beta chains were all read from a single sample in a study of beta chain features in type 1 diabetes. Reverse transcribing all isolated RNA meant expressed TCRB transcripts were sequenced. The table came from immunoSEQ multiplex PCR; TCRdb's copy has only in-frame clones and leaves some out. The sample contains around 13,000 clones, roughly half of which appear only once. Sequenced material: stem cell memory CD4+ T cells from blood. The origin of the receptors is a man between 18 and 35 years old in good health.

This clone was seen more than once but under ten times. This chain links TRBV28 with TRBJ1-6, with no clear D. CDR1 is MDHEN and CDR2 is SYDVKM in the germline V gene. This CDR3 contains 15 residues. V was clipped by 7 bases and J by 0 bases, with 10 bases between them. CDR3 loop: CASMQQSSYNSPLHF. CDR3 bases: TGTGCCAGCATGCAACAGAGCTCCTATAATTCACCCCTCCACTTT.

J is TRBJ2-7 and V is TRBV6-5; D remains ambiguous. V lost 2 bases and J lost 0, with 11 bases in between. CDR1 is MNHEY, CDR2 SVGAGI, per germline. The CDR3 has 15 residues. CDR3 in amino acids: CASSYLDSRSYEQYF. CDR3 coding DNA: TGTGCCAGCAGTTACCTTGATAGCCGCTCCTACGAGCAGTACTTC.

The chain uses TRBV7-3 and TRBJ1-2, with D perhaps TRBD1 (6 bases). V was trimmed by 5 bases and J by 4 bases, leaving 11 bases between them. Germline V gene sequence: CDR1 SGHTA, CDR2 FQGTGA. CDR3 size: 13 residues. CDR3 in DNA: TGTGCCAGCAGCGCTGGACAGATCTATGGCTACACCTTC. This encodes CASSAGQIYGYTF. Combining the CDR3 with reference TRBV7-3 and TRBJ1-2 gives the whole variable domain GAGVSQTPSNKVTEKGKYVELRCDPISGHTALYWYRQSLGQGPEFLIYFQGTGAADDSGLPNDRFFAVRPEGSVSTLKIQRTERGDSAVYLCASSAGQIYGYTFGSGTRLTVV.

The table lists this clone with a few counts. The rearrangement links TRBV2 to TRBJ1-2; perhaps TRBD1 as D (6 bases). V was pared by 2 bases and J by 2 bases, with 9 bases between. Per the germline V gene, CDR1 is SNHLY and CDR2 is FYNNEI. This CDR3 region has 14 residues. Here the CDR3 reads CASSETGTNYGYTF. The CDR3, as DNA: TGTGCCAGCAGTGAAACAGGGACGAACTATGGCTACACCTTC.

The J gene is TRBJ2-5, the V gene TRBV7-8; 11 bases fit TRBD2. The junction had 3 bases not matched to a gene; V was cut back by 5 bases and J by 1 base. The CDR3 sequence is 15 residues long. Germline V CDR1 and CDR2: SGHVS, FQNEAQ. CDR3 in amino acids: CASSLTSGTQETQYF. The CDR3 DNA is TGTGCCAGCAGCCTGACTAGCGGGACCCAAGAGACCCAGTACTTC.

This clone was picked up a small number of times. This CDR3 is CASSPQGLRELFF. Here the CDR3 DNA reads TGTGCCAGCTCACCCCAGGGACTCAGAGAGCTGTTTTTT. V is TRBV18 and J is TRBJ1-4, with D possibly TRBD1 on 5 matching bases. V shed 3 bases and J shed 14 bases, with 16 bases lying between them. This CDR3 comprises 13 residues. Germline V CDR1 and CDR2: KGHSH, LQKENI.

The rearrangement uses TRBV6-5 and TRBJ2-7; 8 bases are a match to TRBD1. The germline gives CDR1 MNHEY, CDR2 SVGAGI. The CDR3 length is 13 residues. V trimming: 7 bases; J trimming: 2 bases; junction bases outside the gene matches: 4. In DNA, the CDR3 is TGTGCCAGCATAAGACAGGGGACCTACGAGCAGTACTTC. This gives the protein CASIRQGTYEQYF.

J is TRBJ1-5 and V is TRBV19; TRBD1 aligns across 10 bases. Looked up from germline, CDR1 is LNHDA and CDR2 is SQIVND (reference sequence). V lost 9 bases and J lost 2; bases outside the gene matches: 7. This CDR3 spans 15 amino acids. The CDR3 DNA sequence: TGTGCCAGCAACTCCGGGACAGGGGGCAATCAGCCCCAGCATTTT. Protein product: CASNSGTGGNQPQHF. Drawing the rest from reference TRBV19 and TRBJ1-5, the complete variable domain is DGGITQSPKYLFRKEGQNVTLSCEQNLNHDAMYWYRQDPGQGLRLIYYSQIVNDFQKGDIAEGYSVSREKKESFPLTVTSAQKNPTAFYLCASNSGTGGNQPQHFGDGTRLSIL.

This clone was seen a handful of times. V usage is TRBV27 and J usage is TRBJ2-3, with 9 bases aligning to TRBD2. Germline CDR1 reads MNHEY; CDR2 reads SMNVEV (reference sequence). The CDR3 extends over 15 amino acids. The V and J ends lost 8 bases and 1 base, in that order; junction bases with no gene match: 7. Written as DNA, the CDR3 is TGTGCCAGCGGGACAAAGCGGGGGGGCACAGATACGCAGTATTTT. Translating gives CASGTKRGGTDTQYF.

J is TRBJ2-5 and V is TRBV4-1; 8 nucleotides agree with TRBD2. Germline V gene lookup returns CDR1 MGHRA and CDR2 YSYEKL. CDR3 size: 15 residues. J gave up 7 bases and V 0 bases, and 7 bases lay outside the gene matches. CDR3 in amino acids: CASSQDLGGAMTQYF. CDR3 bases: TGCGCCAGCAGCCAAGATCTCGGGGGGGCTATGACCCAGTACTTC.

The chain employs TRBV7-2 and TRBJ1-5, with D possibly being TRBD1 (6 bases). CDR3 length equals 15 residues. Trimming pared 6 bases from V and 6 bases from J, leaving 18 bases between. Germline values: CDR1 SGHTA, CDR2 FQGNSA. The CDR3 loop is CASRPGTGTLQPQHF. DNA for the CDR3: TGTGCCAGCAGACCAGGAACAGGGACCCTTCAGCCCCAGCATTTT.

The chain has TRBV6-1 and TRBJ2-5, with a weak D call TRBD2 (6 bases). This CDR3 has 13 residues. Germline V lookup: CDR1 MNHNS, CDR2 SASEGT. Trimming removed 8 bases at V and 5 bases at J, with 15 bases between. This chain's CDR3 is CASGDWSRETQYF. The CDR3 DNA sequence: TGTGCCAGCGGGGACTGGTCCCGGGAGACCCAGTACTTC.

The CDR3 coding sequence is TGCAGCGTTGAAGATCAGGGACAGCCCCAGCATTTT. It translates to CSVEDQGQPQHF. V gene TRBV29-1 combines with J gene TRBJ1-5; the D gene is possibly TRBD1 (5 bases). The V end was cut by 0 bases, the J end by 7 bases, with 7 bases between. Per the germline V gene, CDR1 is SQVTM and CDR2 is ANQGSEA. The CDR3 sequence is 12 residues long. Full variable domain (outside the CDR3, taken from reference TRBV29-1 and TRBJ1-5): SAVISQKPSRDICQRGTSLTIQCQVDSQVTMMFWYRQQPGQSLTLIATANQGSEATYESGFVIDKFPISRPNLTFSTLTVSNMSPEDSSIYLCSVEDQGQPQHFGDGTRLSIL.

This clone showed up just a few times. The V gene is TRBV19, the J gene TRBJ2-1, with D perhaps matching TRBD1 (5 bases). The ends were cut back, 6 bases at V and 0 bases at J, with 12 bases in the middle. This CDR3 has 15 residues. CDR1 and CDR2 (germline): LNHDA, SQIVND (reference sequence). The CDR3 spells CASRTTGHSYNEQFF. The CDR3 nucleotides read TGTGCCAGTAGAACTACAGGTCACTCCTACAATGAGCAGTTCTTC.

This clone is labeled as medium-sized. The chain recombines TRBV7-9 with TRBJ2-1, with D perhaps matching TRBD2 (5 bases). Germline CDR1 reads SEHNR; CDR2 reads FQNEAQ (reference sequence). The CDR3 contains 15 residues. V shed 1 base and J shed 3 bases, with 10 bases lying between them. CDR3 nucleotide sequence: TGTGCCAGCAGCTTAGTCCTAGCTCTCTACAATGAGCAGTTCTTC. Protein: CASSLVLALYNEQFF.

The chain employs TRBV18 and TRBJ1-5; D unresolved. Trimming pared 1 base from V and 6 bases from J, leaving 10 bases between. From germline, CDR1 is KGHSH and CDR2 LQKENI. The CDR3 runs 14 residues. The CDR3 region has the DNA TGTGCCAGCTCACCACTTCGGGGAAGTCAGCCCCAGCATTTT. Its translation: CASSPLRGSQPQHF.

V usage is TRBV11-2 and J usage is TRBJ2-7; D is possibly TRBD1 (5 bases). Trimming left V 3 bases short and J 2 bases short, with 8 bases between. CDR1 and CDR2 from the germline V gene are SGHAT and FQNNGV. This CDR3 is 13 amino acids long. Here the CDR3 reads CASSFDRAYEQYF. The CDR3 DNA follows: TGTGCCAGCAGCTTCGACAGAGCCTACGAGCAGTACTTC.

The chain recombines TRBV6-6 with TRBJ1-1, with D possibly TRBD1 on 6 matching bases. Trimming took 3 bases from V and 5 from J, leaving 13 bases between them. Germline CDR1 and CDR2: MNHNY and SVGAGI (reference sequence). The CDR3 has 14 residues. CDR3 residues: CASSYDGGRTEAFF. The CDR3 DNA is TGTGCCAGCAGTTATGACGGGGGGCGGACTGAAGCTTTCTTT.

The chain has TRBV7-8 and TRBJ1-5, with D possibly being TRBD1 (6 bases). Trimming took 1 base from V and 9 from J, leaving 16 bases between them. CDR1 SGHVS and CDR2 FQNEAQ come from the germline V gene. This CDR3 spans 15 amino acids. The DNA for the CDR3 is TGTGCCAGCAGCTTAGTTGCTGCAGGGGATCTGCCCCAGCATTTT. Its translation is CASSLVAAGDLPQHF.